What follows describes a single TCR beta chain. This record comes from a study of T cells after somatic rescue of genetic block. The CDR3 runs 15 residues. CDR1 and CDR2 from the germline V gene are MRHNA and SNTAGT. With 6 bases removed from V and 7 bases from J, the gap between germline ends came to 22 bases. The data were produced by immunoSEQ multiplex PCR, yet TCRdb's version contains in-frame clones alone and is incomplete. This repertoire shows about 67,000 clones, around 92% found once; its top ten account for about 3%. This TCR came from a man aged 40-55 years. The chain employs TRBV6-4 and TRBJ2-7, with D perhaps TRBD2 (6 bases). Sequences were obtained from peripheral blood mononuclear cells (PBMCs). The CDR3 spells CASSPVGGVAREQYF. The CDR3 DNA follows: TGTGCCAGCAGCCCCGTCGGGGGAGTAGCGAGGGAGCAGTACTTC.